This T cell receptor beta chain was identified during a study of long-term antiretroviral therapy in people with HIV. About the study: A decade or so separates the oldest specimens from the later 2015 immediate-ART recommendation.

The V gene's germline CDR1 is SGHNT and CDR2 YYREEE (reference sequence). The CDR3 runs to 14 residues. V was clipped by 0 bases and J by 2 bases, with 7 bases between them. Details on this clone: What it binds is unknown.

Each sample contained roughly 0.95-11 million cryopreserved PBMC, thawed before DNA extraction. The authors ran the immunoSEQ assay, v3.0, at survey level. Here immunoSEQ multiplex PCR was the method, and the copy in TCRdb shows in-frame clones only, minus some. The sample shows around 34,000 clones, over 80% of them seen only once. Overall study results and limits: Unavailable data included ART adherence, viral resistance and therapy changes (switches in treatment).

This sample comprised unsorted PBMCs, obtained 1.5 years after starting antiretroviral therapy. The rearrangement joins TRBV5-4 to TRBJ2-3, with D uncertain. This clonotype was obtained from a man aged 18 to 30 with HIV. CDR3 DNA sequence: TGTGCCAGCAGCTTGGTTGGCTCCACAGATACGCAGTATTTT. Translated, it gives CASSLVGSTDTQYF.